The 5 T cell receptor beta chains below all came from one sample that was sequenced in a study of ipilimumab plus nivolumab after autologous stem cell transplantation. Sequencing used immunoSEQ multiplex PCR; TCRdb keeps in-frame clones, though not all of them. The repertoire includes more than 15,000 clones, around four fifths of them detected once, and roughly 10% sits in the top ten. This specimen consisted of PBMCs, obtained in a trial of ipilimumab plus nivolumab as post-transplant consolidation. All receptors come from a male donor with diffuse large B-cell lymphoma.

The chain combines TRBV2 with TRBJ2-5, with D perhaps being TRBD1 or TRBD2 (5 bases each). The CDR3 contains 14 residues. The germline V gene has CDR1 SNHLY and CDR2 FYNNEI. With 7 bases removed from V and 4 bases from J, the gap between germline ends came to 16 bases. The DNA of the CDR3 is TGTGCCAGCACGTCGGGGCGGACGACAGAGACCCAGTACTTC. It encodes CASTSGRTTETQYF.

The rearrangement uses TRBV29-1 and TRBJ1-2; D is uncertain. CDR1 is SQVTM and CDR2 is ANQGSEA in the germline V gene. The V gene lost 4 bases and the J gene lost 2 bases, with 17 bases spanning the gap. The CDR3 consists of 15 residues. The CDR3 region is CSVVGGEGSNYGYTF. CDR3 sequence (DNA): TGCAGCGTTGTCGGTGGTGAGGGCTCAAACTATGGCTACACCTTC.

The chain joins TRBV16 to TRBJ2-7; D is possibly TRBD1 (6 bases). V was pared by 4 bases and J by 5 bases, with 9 bases between. The germline gives CDR1 KGHSY, CDR2 FQNENV. There are 12 residues in the CDR3. CDR3: CASSLQGNEQYF. The CDR3 DNA is TGTGCCAGCAGCCTACAGGGTAACGAGCAGTACTTC.

V and J are TRBV2 and TRBJ2-1; D not certain. The CDR3 is 14 amino acids. From germline, CDR1 is SNHLY and CDR2 FYNNEI. Trimming cost V 8 bases and J 1 base, with 12 bases left between them. The CDR3 DNA reads as TGTGCCAGCTTGTTTTCCTGGTCCTACAATGAGCAGTTCTTC. Its translation: CASLFSWSYNEQFF.

The genes are TRBV6-6 and TRBJ1-5, with D hard to call. The CDR3 length is 13 residues. CDR1 is MNHNY and CDR2 is SVGAGI in the germline V gene (reference sequence). V dropped 2 bases and J dropped 4 bases, with 6 bases sitting between them. The CDR3 sequence is CASSYPDNQPQHF. CDR3 DNA: TGTGCCAGCAGTTACCCCGATAATCAGCCCCAGCATTTT.